The clone carrying this TCR beta chain was counted only a few times. Its antigen is as yet unknown. Profiling of TCR beta VDJ combinations and CDR3 sequences used genomic DNA as template. A single record per CDR3 protein comes from TCRdb applying MiXCR to the reads. The table lists around 51,000 distinct CDR3 sequences, 55% to 75% of them singletons, with 34% in the top ten. This entry belongs to a study of CD8+CD57+ T cells in acquired aplastic anemia. Background on the study: Sorted cells (CD4+ and CD8+) yielded DNA amounts that averaged roughly 3 ug. Among healthy donors, CD4+ cells averaged about 9.9 million reads. General observations from the study: Between patients and controls, around 30 CD8+ CDR3 sequences were found in common.

This CDR3 spans 14 amino acids. Trimming took 1 base from V and 5 from J, leaving 12 bases between them. The germline V gene has CDR1 LNHNV and CDR2 YYDKDF (reference sequence). Material: sorted CD4+, CD8+, or CD8+CD57+ T cells (not recorded which) from PBMCs. The genes are TRBV15 and TRBJ2-7, with D perhaps matching TRBD2 (6 bases). The receptor comes from a human donor in good health, serving as a control. In nucleotides, the CDR3 is TGTGCCACCAGCAGAGTAGGAGGGGACGACGAGCAGTACTTC. It codes for CATSRVGGDDEQYF.